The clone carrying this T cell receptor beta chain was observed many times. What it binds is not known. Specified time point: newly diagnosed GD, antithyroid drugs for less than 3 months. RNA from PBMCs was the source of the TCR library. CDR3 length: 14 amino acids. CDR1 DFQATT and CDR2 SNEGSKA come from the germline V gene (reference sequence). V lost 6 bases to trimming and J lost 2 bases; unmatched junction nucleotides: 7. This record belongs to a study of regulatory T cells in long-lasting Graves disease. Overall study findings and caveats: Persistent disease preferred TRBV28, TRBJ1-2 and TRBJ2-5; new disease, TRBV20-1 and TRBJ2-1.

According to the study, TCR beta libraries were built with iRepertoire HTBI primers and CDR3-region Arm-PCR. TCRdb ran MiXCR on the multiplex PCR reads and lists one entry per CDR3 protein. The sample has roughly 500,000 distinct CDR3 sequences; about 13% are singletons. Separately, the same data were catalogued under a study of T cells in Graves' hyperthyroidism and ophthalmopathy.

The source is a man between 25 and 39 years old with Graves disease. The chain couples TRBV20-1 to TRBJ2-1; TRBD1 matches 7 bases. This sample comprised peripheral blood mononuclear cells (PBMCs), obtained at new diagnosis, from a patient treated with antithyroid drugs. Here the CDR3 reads CSATTGTAYNEQFF. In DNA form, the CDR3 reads TGCAGTGCCACAACCGGGACAGCCTACAATGAGCAGTTCTTC.